A selection of T cell receptor beta chains follows, all from one sample in a study of blood T cells in healthy people across ages. From the 5' RACE reads, TCRdb called clonotypes with MiXCR, one entry per CDR3 protein. The repertoire has about 650,000 distinct CDR3 sequences, 52% of them found once; the top ten carry about 14%. Material: blood. These receptor sequences come from a woman aged 80 or over in good health. CDR3s include the opening cysteine and the closing phenylalanine or tryptophan. A D gene is named only where the DNA matches it firmly. Rows give clone size only sometimes, using once, few, many, or a class for an expanded clone.

d_gene: -
v_gene: TRBV29-1
abundance: many
j_gene: TRBJ2-1
CDR3aa: CSVAETLQFF
CDR3nt: TGCAGCGTTGCTGAGACACTTCAGTTCTTC

d_gene: TRBD1
v_gene: TRBV20-1
abundance: -
j_gene: TRBJ1-5
CDR3aa: CSAGRGLSNQPQHF
CDR3nt: TGCAGTGCTGGCAGGGGGCTAAGCAATCAGCCCCAGCATTTT

d_gene: -
v_gene: TRBV7-2
abundance: -
j_gene: TRBJ2-7
CDR3aa: CASSLSPTYEQYF
CDR3nt: TGTGCCAGCAGCTTGAGTCCTACCTACGAGCAGTACTTC

d_gene: -
v_gene: TRBV2
abundance: -
j_gene: TRBJ1-3
CDR3aa: CASSEKERILTILGNTIYF
CDR3nt: TGTGCCAGCAGTGAAAAAGAACGAATCCTCACCATCCTGGGAAACACCATATATTTT

d_gene: -
v_gene: TRBV4-1
abundance: few
j_gene: TRBJ2-3
CDR3aa: CASSQIGTAGDTQYF
CDR3nt: TGCGCCAGCAGCCAAATTGGGACAGCGGGAGATACGCAGTATTTT

d_gene: -
v_gene: TRBV15
abundance: once
j_gene: TRBJ2-6
CDR3aa: CATSRENRASGANVLTF
CDR3nt: TGTGCCACCAGCAGAGAGAATAGAGCCTCTGGGGCCAACGTCCTGACTTTC

d_gene: -
v_gene: TRBV12-3/TRBV12-4
abundance: -
j_gene: TRBJ2-1
CDR3aa: CASNIGGANEQFF
CDR3nt: TGTGCCAGCAATATCGGGGGTGCGAATGAGCAGTTCTTC

d_gene: -
v_gene: TRBV7-3
abundance: -
j_gene: TRBJ2-7
CDR3aa: CASSPRVGSAYNEQYF
CDR3nt: TGTGCCAGCAGCCCGAGGGTAGGGTCGGCCTACAATGAGCAGTACTTC

d_gene: -
v_gene: TRBV9
abundance: few
j_gene: TRBJ2-5
CDR3aa: CASSVKGGIETQYF
CDR3nt: TGTGCCAGCAGCGTCAAGGGGGGTATAGAGACCCAGTACTTC

d_gene: -
v_gene: TRBV29-1
abundance: -
j_gene: TRBJ2-5
CDR3aa: CSVGIGKETQYF
CDR3nt: TGCAGCGTCGGGATAGGGAAAGAGACCCAGTACTTC

d_gene: -
v_gene: TRBV29-1
abundance: -
j_gene: TRBJ1-4
CDR3aa: CSVQPGEKLFF
CDR3nt: TGCAGCGTTCAGCCTGGAGAAAAACTGTTTTTT

d_gene: -
v_gene: TRBV6-5
abundance: -
j_gene: TRBJ1-6
CDR3aa: CASSYLPTGADSPLHF
CDR3nt: TGCGCCAGCAGTTACCTCCCGACAGGAGCCGATTCACCCCTCCACTTT

d_gene: -
v_gene: TRBV12-3/TRBV12-4
abundance: -
j_gene: TRBJ2-5
CDR3aa: CASIPGFPETQYF
CDR3nt: TGTGCCAGCATCCCCGGGTTCCCGGAGACCCAGTACTTC

d_gene: -
v_gene: TRBV25-1
abundance: many
j_gene: TRBJ2-5
CDR3aa: CASSKERGPGVETQYF
CDR3nt: TGTGCCAGCAGCAAGGAGAGGGGACCCGGTGTCGAGACCCAGTACTTC

d_gene: -
v_gene: TRBV3-1
abundance: many
j_gene: TRBJ2-1
CDR3aa: CASSQGGPINEQFF
CDR3nt: TGTGCCAGCAGCCAAGGAGGACCAATCAATGAGCAGTTCTTC

d_gene: -
v_gene: TRBV5-1
abundance: -
j_gene: TRBJ1-4
CDR3aa: CGSSLLGGEEKLFF
CDR3nt: TGCGGCAGCAGCTTGTTAGGAGGAGAGGAAAAACTGTTTTTT

d_gene: TRBD2
v_gene: TRBV6-4
abundance: -
j_gene: TRBJ2-3
CDR3aa: CASSQSGGRDTQYF
CDR3nt: TGTGCCAGCAGTCAAAGCGGGGGGCGCGATACGCAGTATTTT

d_gene: -
v_gene: TRBV5-1
abundance: many
j_gene: TRBJ2-3
CDR3aa: CASSYGTAATQYF
CDR3nt: TGCGCCAGCAGCTACGGGACCGCTGCAACGCAGTATTTT

d_gene: TRBD1
v_gene: TRBV7-9
abundance: many
j_gene: TRBJ2-5
CDR3aa: CASSSGQGGETQYF
CDR3nt: TGTGCCAGCAGTTCGGGACAGGGAGGAGAGACCCAGTACTTC

d_gene: TRBD1
v_gene: TRBV10-3
abundance: -
j_gene: TRBJ1-1
CDR3aa: CAIRTGTGNTEAFF
CDR3nt: TGTGCCATCAGGACCGGGACAGGGAACACTGAAGCTTTCTTT

d_gene: TRBD1
v_gene: TRBV12-3/TRBV12-4
abundance: few
j_gene: TRBJ2-7
CDR3aa: CASSLRTGVHYEQYF
CDR3nt: TGTGCCAGCAGTTTGAGGACAGGGGTTCACTACGAGCAGTACTTC

d_gene: TRBD1
v_gene: TRBV6-5
abundance: -
j_gene: TRBJ2-7
CDR3aa: CASSFYQGATYEQYF
CDR3nt: TGTGCCAGCAGTTTTTATCAGGGGGCCACCTACGAGCAGTACTTC

d_gene: TRBD1
v_gene: TRBV2
abundance: many
j_gene: TRBJ2-3
CDR3aa: CASSEQGQGSDTQYF
CDR3nt: TGTGCCAGCAGTGAGCAAGGACAGGGCTCAGATACGCAGTATTTT

d_gene: TRBD1
v_gene: TRBV9
abundance: few
j_gene: TRBJ1-4
CDR3aa: CASSGRTGLYEKLFF
CDR3nt: TGTGCCAGCAGCGGCCGGACAGGGCTGTATGAAAAACTGTTTTTT

d_gene: -
v_gene: TRBV6-6
abundance: many
j_gene: TRBJ2-3
CDR3aa: CASSDGGRDTQYF
CDR3nt: TGTGCCAGCAGTGACGGAGGGAGAGATACGCAGTATTTT

d_gene: -
v_gene: TRBV20-1
abundance: many
j_gene: TRBJ2-5
CDR3aa: CSAIRSQETQYF
CDR3nt: TGCAGTGCTATACGGTCCCAAGAGACCCAGTACTTC

d_gene: -
v_gene: TRBV7-6
abundance: few
j_gene: TRBJ2-2
CDR3aa: CASSWGFVGTTGELFF
CDR3nt: TGTGCCAGCAGCTGGGGCTTTGTGGGGACCACCGGGGAGCTGTTTTTT

d_gene: -
v_gene: TRBV7-2
abundance: -
j_gene: TRBJ1-1
CDR3aa: CASSSRGGDTEAFF
CDR3nt: TGTGCCAGCAGCTCACGGGGCGGGGACACTGAAGCTTTCTTT

d_gene: TRBD2
v_gene: TRBV5-5
abundance: -
j_gene: TRBJ2-5
CDR3aa: CASSLVPSGRLETQYF
CDR3nt: TGTGCCAGCAGCTTGGTACCTAGCGGGAGGTTAGAGACCCAGTACTTC

d_gene: -
v_gene: TRBV10-3
abundance: -
j_gene: TRBJ2-5
CDR3aa: CAISDAGKETQYF
CDR3nt: TGTGCCATCAGTGATGCAGGGAAAGAGACCCAGTACTTC

d_gene: -
v_gene: TRBV30
abundance: once
j_gene: TRBJ1-4
CDR3aa: CAWSGEYSANEKLFF
CDR3nt: TGTGCCTGGAGTGGGGAGTACTCCGCTAATGAAAAACTGTTTTTT

d_gene: TRBD1
v_gene: TRBV4-1
abundance: -
j_gene: TRBJ2-1
CDR3aa: CASSRRQGENEQFF
CDR3nt: TGCGCCAGCAGCCGCCGACAGGGAGAAAATGAGCAGTTCTTC

d_gene: -
v_gene: TRBV30
abundance: -
j_gene: TRBJ2-2
CDR3aa: CAWRDDQDTGELFF
CDR3nt: TGTGCCTGGAGGGACGATCAGGACACCGGGGAGCTGTTTTTT

d_gene: TRBD2
v_gene: TRBV9
abundance: -
j_gene: TRBJ2-1
CDR3aa: CASSANPGTSENNEQFF
CDR3nt: TGTGCCAGCAGCGCGAATCCCGGGACTAGCGAAAACAATGAGCAGTTCTTC

d_gene: -
v_gene: TRBV28
abundance: -
j_gene: TRBJ2-2
CDR3aa: CASLDGIRGELFF
CDR3nt: TGTGCCAGCTTGGACGGAATTCGCGGGGAGCTGTTTTTT

d_gene: -
v_gene: TRBV11-2
abundance: once
j_gene: TRBJ2-1
CDR3aa: CASSLGVAETQFF
CDR3nt: TGTGCCAGCAGCTTAGGGGTAGCAGAGACCCAGTTCTTC

d_gene: -
v_gene: TRBV29-1
abundance: -
j_gene: TRBJ1-2
CDR3aa: CSVDRANYGYTF
CDR3nt: TGCAGCGTTGACAGGGCTAACTATGGCTACACCTTC

d_gene: -
v_gene: TRBV6-2/TRBV6-3
abundance: -
j_gene: TRBJ2-3
CDR3aa: CASSFRGEGRTDTQYF
CDR3nt: TGTGCCAGCAGTTTCCGGGGAGAGGGAAGGACAGATACGCAGTATTTT

d_gene: -
v_gene: TRBV28
abundance: -
j_gene: TRBJ1-1
CDR3aa: CASSLPTVTEAFF
CDR3nt: TGTGCCAGCAGTTTACCGACAGTCACTGAAGCTTTCTTT

d_gene: -
v_gene: TRBV5-1
abundance: -
j_gene: TRBJ2-5
CDR3aa: CASSLEAGFGKTQYF
CDR3nt: TGCGCCAGCAGCTTGGAGGCCGGGTTTGGAAAGACCCAGTACTTC

d_gene: -
v_gene: TRBV12-3/TRBV12-4
abundance: -
j_gene: TRBJ2-7
CDR3aa: CASSSGDLRNEQYF
CDR3nt: TGTGCCAGCAGCTCCGGGGACCTGAGGAATGAGCAGTACTTC

d_gene: TRBD1
v_gene: TRBV2
abundance: -
j_gene: TRBJ1-4
CDR3aa: CANSEMGQVNEKLFF
CDR3nt: TGTGCCAACAGTGAAATGGGACAGGTGAATGAAAAACTGTTTTTT

d_gene: TRBD1
v_gene: TRBV12-3/TRBV12-4
abundance: once
j_gene: TRBJ1-6
CDR3aa: CASSSRTGAHNSPPHF
CDR3nt: TGTGCCAGCAGTTCTAGGACAGGGGCCCATAATTCACCCCCCCACTTT

d_gene: -
v_gene: TRBV10-3
abundance: many
j_gene: TRBJ2-5
CDR3aa: CAISQSGGLGETQYF
CDR3nt: TGTGCCATCTCCCAAAGTGGGGGATTGGGAGAGACCCAGTACTTC

d_gene: TRBD1
v_gene: TRBV20-1
abundance: -
j_gene: TRBJ1-2
CDR3aa: CSATNRGGYTF
CDR3nt: TGCAGTGCTACTAACAGGGGTGGCTACACCTTC

d_gene: -
v_gene: TRBV7-8
abundance: few
j_gene: TRBJ2-2
CDR3aa: CASSYPVGSPYAGELFF
CDR3nt: TGTGCCAGCAGCTATCCTGTCGGGAGCCCATACGCCGGGGAGCTGTTTTTT

d_gene: TRBD2
v_gene: TRBV25-1
abundance: -
j_gene: TRBJ2-7
CDR3aa: CASSPRLAGNYEQYF
CDR3nt: TGTGCCAGCAGTCCCCGACTAGCGGGGAACTACGAGCAGTACTTC

d_gene: TRBD2
v_gene: TRBV28
abundance: -
j_gene: TRBJ2-5
CDR3aa: CASSRSGGPRETQYF
CDR3nt: TGCGCCAGCAGTCGAAGCGGGGGGCCTCGGGAGACCCAGTACTTC

d_gene: -
v_gene: TRBV6-2/TRBV6-3
abundance: -
j_gene: TRBJ1-1
CDR3aa: CAGSYSPRTENTLTEAFF
CDR3nt: TGTGCCGGCAGTTACTCGCCTCGGACAGAAAACACCTTGACTGAAGCTTTCTTT

d_gene: TRBD2
v_gene: TRBV18
abundance: many
j_gene: TRBJ2-6
CDR3aa: CASSLISAGGSGANVLTF
CDR3nt: TGTGCCAGCTCACTCATATCAGCGGGAGGCTCTGGGGCCAACGTCCTGACTTTC

d_gene: TRBD2
v_gene: TRBV20-1
abundance: -
j_gene: TRBJ2-7
CDR3aa: CSARDRRGGRYEQYF
CDR3nt: TGCAGTGCTAGAGATCGCCGCGGGGGGCGCTACGAGCAGTACTTC

d_gene: TRBD2
v_gene: TRBV7-3
abundance: -
j_gene: TRBJ2-2
CDR3aa: CASSRGLAGLPPEGELFF
CDR3nt: TGTGCCAGCAGCCGGGGACTAGCGGGACTCCCCCCTGAAGGGGAGCTGTTTTTT

d_gene: -
v_gene: TRBV29-1
abundance: -
j_gene: TRBJ1-2
CDR3aa: CSVDFGPGSYTF
CDR3nt: TGCAGCGTTGACTTCGGCCCTGGGAGCTACACCTTC

d_gene: TRBD1
v_gene: TRBV5-1
abundance: many
j_gene: TRBJ2-1
CDR3aa: CASRTNRDRAFYNEQFF
CDR3nt: TGCGCCAGCAGGACTAACCGGGACAGAGCCTTCTACAATGAGCAGTTCTTC

d_gene: -
v_gene: TRBV10-3
abundance: many
j_gene: TRBJ2-5
CDR3aa: CAIRLEGRETQYF
CDR3nt: TGTGCCATCAGACTCGAGGGACGAGAGACCCAGTACTTC

d_gene: -
v_gene: TRBV6-6
abundance: many
j_gene: TRBJ2-1
CDR3aa: CASSRAGRGNEQFF
CDR3nt: TGTGCCAGCAGTAGGGCGGGTCGGGGCAATGAGCAGTTCTTC

d_gene: -
v_gene: TRBV2
abundance: -
j_gene: TRBJ2-7
CDR3aa: CASSETLGGSPFSYEQYF
CDR3nt: TGTGCCAGCAGTGAAACTCTCGGAGGCAGTCCTTTCTCCTACGAGCAGTACTTC

d_gene: -
v_gene: TRBV24-1
abundance: many
j_gene: TRBJ2-3
CDR3aa: CASSAGGGDTQYF
CDR3nt: TGTGCCTCCTCTGCCGGAGGGGGAGATACGCAGTATTTT

d_gene: -
v_gene: TRBV4-2
abundance: -
j_gene: TRBJ1-2
CDR3aa: CASSQGGRGEGRGYTF
CDR3nt: TGTGCCAGCAGCCAAGGAGGGAGAGGGGAAGGGCGTGGCTACACCTTC